This T cell receptor (beta chain) comes out of a study of blood T cell repertoires in COVID-19. The overall study: The origin of the acute and convalescent COVID-19 samples was the United States, Italy and Spain. From T cells, B-cell-depleted T cells, or PBMCs came the material, which was cDNA or gDNA.

Germline assignment: CDR1 SGHDT and CDR2 YYEEEE. The germline V and J ends were trimmed by 3 bases and 8 bases, with 20 bases remaining between them. The CDR3 runs to 16 residues. How the authors handled the data: Reference gene primer amplification yielded estimated nucleated cell counts. Profiling relied on immunoSEQ multiplex PCR, and the TCRdb table lists in-frame clones only, not all of them. V, J and clone size are those of that table, while D and trimming were read from the DNA. This sample has hundreds of thousands of clones, with roughly 85% found just once. Sequenced: peripheral blood. This receptor was taken from a woman aged 40-49 years with active or convalescent COVID-19. The chain carries TRBV5-6 and TRBJ1-4; a weak D match, TRBD1 (6 bases). The CDR3 loop reads CASSSWGQGNGEKLFF. Here the CDR3 DNA reads TGTGCCAGCAGCTCCTGGGGGCAGGGGAACGGCGAAAAACTGTTTTTT.